The 18 T cell receptor beta chains listed next were all sequenced from one sample in a study of blood T cell repertoires in COVID-19. The method was immunoSEQ multiplex PCR; TCRdb's version includes in-frame clones alone and lacks a portion of them. The data contain 200,000 to 300,000 clones, around 83% of them singletons. What was sequenced was peripheral blood. Receptors were obtained from a woman of 80 years or more with acute or convalescent COVID-19.

The V gene is TRBV7-2, the J gene TRBJ2-7; 7 bases line up with TRBD1. Germline CDR1 is SGHTA and CDR2 is FQGNSA. With V trimmed by 1 base and J by 2 bases, 5 bases remained unmatched. CDR3 length: 15 amino acids. The CDR3 loop reads CASSLGGTAPYEQYF. CDR3 DNA sequence: TGTGCCAGCAGCTTAGGGGGGACAGCCCCCTACGAGCAGTACTTC.

The rearrangement uses TRBV24-1 and TRBJ2-2, with 9 bases matching TRBD1. With 11 bases clipped from V and 5 bases from J, the junction kept 8 bases outside the gene matches. The CDR3 sequence is 14 residues long. Germline V lookup: CDR1 KGHDR, CDR2 SFDVKD. CDR3 DNA sequence: TGTGCCATTGGGACAGGGCTTGGGACCGGGGAGCTGTTTTTT. Translation: CAIGTGLGTGELFF.

The chain has TRBV7-9 and TRBJ2-7, with a tentative D call TRBD2 (5 bases). CDR1 and CDR2 (germline): SEHNR, FQNEAQ (reference sequence). The CDR3 runs 14 residues. V lost 10 bases to trimming and J lost 2 bases, with 18 bases between them. CDR3 DNA sequence: TGTGCCACCTCCCCCAGCGGAACAGCCTACGAGCAGTACTTC. Encoded protein: CATSPSGTAYEQYF.

The chain links TRBV12-3 or TRBV12-4 to TRBJ2-5; TRBD1 matches at 8 bases. This CDR3 is 13 amino acids long. The J segment lost 6 bases and the V segment lost 4 bases, leaving 4 bases of the junction unmatched. CDR3 sequence reads: CASSSGGLKTQYF. The CDR3 nucleotides are TGTGCCAGCAGTTCAGGGGGCCTGAAGACCCAGTACTTC.

The CDR3 DNA reads TGTGCCAGTAGTGTAACATTCAACTATGGCTACACCTTC. This translates into CASSVTFNYGYTF. The chain couples TRBV19 to TRBJ1-2; D is unresolved. Germline CDR1 reads LNHDA; CDR2 reads SQIVND (reference sequence). This CDR3 spans 13 amino acids. Trimming shortened V by 5 bases and J by 2 bases, and 9 bases separated the two germline ends.

This clone showed up just once. The chain links TRBV6-1 to TRBJ1-5, with a possible D match to TRBD1 (5 bases). The V gene lost 2 bases and the J gene lost 6 bases, with 14 bases spanning the gap. There are 15 residues in the CDR3. Germline V gene sequence: CDR1 MNHNS, CDR2 SASEGT. CDR3 DNA: TGTGCCAGCAGTGAATGGGGGGTGAATGCTCAGCCCCAGCATTTT. Translated: CASSEWGVNAQPQHF.

V is TRBV10-2 and J is TRBJ1-5, with D maybe TRBD1 (5 bases). CDR1 and CDR2 from the germline V gene are WSHSY and SAAADI. V shed 0 bases and J shed 3 bases, with 12 bases lying between them. This CDR3 contains 16 residues. Here the CDR3 reads CASSESSPGDNQPQHF. Here the CDR3 DNA reads TGCGCCAGCAGTGAGTCCTCCCCGGGGGACAATCAGCCCCAGCATTTT.

This chain uses TRBV5-1 with TRBJ2-1; 10 bases match TRBD2. Germline CDR1 is SGHRS and CDR2 is YFSETQ. The V segment lost 4 bases and the J segment 6 bases; nucleotides outside the gene matches: 7. This CDR3 is built from 15 residues. The CDR3 here is CASSPGLAASNEQFF. In DNA form, the CDR3 reads TGCGCCAGCAGCCCTGGACTAGCGGCCTCCAATGAGCAGTTCTTC.

The rearrangement joins TRBV19 to TRBJ1-6, with 8 bases fitting TRBD1. The V segment lost 3 bases and the J segment 10 bases; nucleotides outside the gene matches: 8. This CDR3 is built from 15 residues. Germline loops: CDR1 LNHDA, CDR2 SQIVND (reference sequence). The chain's CDR3 is CASSIGPGGNSPLHF. CDR3 coding DNA: TGTGCCAGTAGTATCGGGCCAGGGGGCAACTCACCCCTCCACTTT.

The rearrangement links TRBV27 to TRBJ2-3; 9 bases map to TRBD1. Germline V gives CDR1 MNHEY, CDR2 SMNVEV (reference sequence). The CDR3 contains 15 residues. V lost 7 bases, J lost 3 bases, and 8 bases stayed unmatched. CDR3 sequence (DNA): TGTGCCAGCAAGCCCCGGGACAGGGAGACAGATACGCAGTATTTT. It codes for CASKPRDRETDTQYF.

J is TRBJ2-1 and V is TRBV9, with TRBD2 matching 9 bases. The CDR3 spans 16 residues. J lost 7 bases, V lost 0 bases, and 8 bases had no gene match. CDR1 and CDR2 from the germline V gene are SGDLS and YYNGEE. The CDR3 bases are TGTGCCAGCAGCGTAGTCGGAAGCGGGGGGAGGAATGAGCAGTTCTTC. The encoded protein is CASSVVGSGGRNEQFF.

The chain combines TRBV5-1 with TRBJ2-7; 11 bases align to TRBD1. The CDR3 covers 17 residues. Germline values: CDR1 SGHRS, CDR2 YFSETQ. The junction had 8 bases not matched to a gene; V was cut back by 0 bases and J by 3 bases. The CDR3 nucleotides read TGCGCCAGCAGCTTGGAGTTCGGGACAGGGGGGCACTACGAGCAGTACTTC. This translates into CASSLEFGTGGHYEQYF.

The sample holds one count of this clone. This sequence joins TRBV5-6 and TRBJ2-5, with TRBD2 as a possible D gene (5 bases). V lost 4 bases and J lost 5, with 18 bases in between. The CDR3 runs 15 residues. CDR1 is SGHDT, CDR2 YYEEEE, per germline. The CDR3 DNA is TGTGCCAGCAGCCCCCCCGAGGGATTCGGGGAGACCCAGTACTTC. This gives the protein CASSPPEGFGETQYF.

This clone was detected only once. The chain combines TRBV28 with TRBJ2-5; D is ambiguous. The CDR3 consists of 14 residues. V lost 5 bases, J lost 0 bases, and 10 bases lay in between. CDR1 MDHEN and CDR2 SYDVKM come from the germline V gene. DNA for the CDR3: TGTGCCAGCAGTGTCGCGGTGTACCAAGAGACCCAGTACTTC. It encodes CASSVAVYQETQYF.

This clone occurred a few times. The rearrangement uses TRBV11-2 and TRBJ2-5; a possible D gene is TRBD1 (6 bases). The germline CDR1 and CDR2 sequences are SGHAT and FQNNGV. V was trimmed by 0 bases and J by 4 bases, leaving 24 bases between them. This CDR3 comprises 19 residues. In DNA, the CDR3 is TGTGCCAGCAGCTTAGACCCCTCCAAAAAAAGGACAGTGGGAGAGACCCAGTACTTC. Translation gives CASSLDPSKKRTVGETQYF.

The gene calls are TRBV4-1 and TRBJ1-1; unclear D gene. V was cut by 4 bases and J by 0 bases, with 9 bases left in between. CDR3 length equals 14 residues. Germline loops: CDR1 MGHRA, CDR2 YSYEKL. DNA for the CDR3: TGCGCCAGCAGCCGCGGTTACATGAACACTGAAGCTTTCTTT. Its translation is CASSRGYMNTEAFF.

The genes are TRBV10-3 and TRBJ2-1; 8 nucleotides align to TRBD2. The CDR3 is 14 amino acids. CDR1 is ENHRY, CDR2 SYGVKD, per germline. V lost 6 bases and J lost 7; bases outside the gene matches: 8. CDR3 loop: CAISADQRGNEQFF. As DNA, the CDR3 is TGTGCCATCAGCGCGGACCAGCGGGGGAATGAGCAGTTCTTC.

The rearrangement joins TRBV12-5 to TRBJ2-1; the D gene is possibly TRBD1 (6 bases). Germline CDR1 LGHNT, CDR2 FRNRAP. V lost 2 bases, J lost 8 bases, and 16 bases lay in between. CDR3 size: 15 residues. The CDR3 DNA sequence: TGTGCTAGTGGTTTGACCCCGCAGGGGATCGATGAGCAGTTCTTC. Translating gives CASGLTPQGIDEQFF. Full variable domain (outside the CDR3, taken from reference TRBV12-5 and TRBJ2-1): DARVTQTPRHKVTEMGQEVTMRCQPILGHNTVFWYRQTMMQGLELLAYFRNRAPLDDSGMPKDRFSAEMPDATLATLKIQPSEPRDSAVYFCASGLTPQGIDEQFFGPGTRLTVL.